The clone carrying this T cell receptor (beta chain) came up once. The antigen is unknown. A quantity of about 0.5 to 1 ug RNA underwent reverse transcription using random hexamers. TCRdb re-called the immunoSEQ multiplex PCR reads with MiXCR, one entry per CDR3 protein. The sample records over 150,000 distinct CDR3 sequences, roughly 95% being singletons. These data are taken from a study of CD8 T cells in Susac syndrome. Whole-study results and caveats: Acknowledgment was made by the study that its TCR sequencing and HLA analysis involved a relatively small number of individuals.

The CDR3 covers 10 residues. This TCR was recovered from a human donor with multiple sclerosis. The specimen sequenced was CD4+ T cells from PBMCs. V and J are TRBV21-1 and TRBJ2-3. TRBV21-1 is a pseudogene segment. The CDR3 DNA follows: TGTGCCAGCAGGCGGGATACGCAGTATTTT. Protein product: CASRRDTQYF.